The 20 T cell receptor beta chains below were found in one sample sequenced in a study of T cell clonotyping in hematopoietic cell transplantation. As for time point: recipient sample about 28 days before transplant, after cytoreduction. Data came from immunoSEQ multiplex PCR; TCRdb stores just in-frame clones and leaves some out. The sample shows around 25,000 clones, more than 70% of them seen only once. The material sequenced was peripheral blood mononuclear cells, taken before stem cell transplant. Source of these receptors: a man in his fifties or sixties with myelodysplastic syndrome. Some clones in this sample may be carry-over from other donors' samples.

CDR3 in DNA: TGTGCCAGCAGTTTGGCAAGCGGGGAGACCCAGTACTTC. It yields the protein CASSLASGETQYF. The chain employs TRBV27 and TRBJ2-5; D is perhaps TRBD2 (6 bases). Germline V gene sequence: CDR1 MNHEY, CDR2 SMNVEV (reference sequence). Trimming left V 3 bases short and J 5 bases short, with 10 bases between. The length of the CDR3 is 13 residues.

The chain employs TRBV30 and TRBJ1-1; D perhaps matches TRBD1 (6 bases). The V gene lost 4 bases and the J gene lost 4 bases, with 10 bases spanning the gap. There are 12 residues in the CDR3. Germline V CDR1 and CDR2: GTSNPN, SVGIG (reference sequence). The CDR3 protein is CAWTWGLTEAFF. CDR3 coding DNA: TGTGCCTGGACTTGGGGGCTCACTGAAGCTTTCTTT.

This clone was seen a handful of times. The V and J genes are TRBV29-1 and TRBJ2-7, with D perhaps matching TRBD2 (6 bases). The CDR3 sequence is 11 residues long. Deletions cut 4 bases from V and 5 bases from J, with 9 bases between. Germline assignment: CDR1 SQVTM and CDR2 ANQGSEA. The CDR3 DNA reads as TGCAGCGTTGTTAGGGAGGACGAGCAGTACTTC. Its protein product is CSVVREDEQYF.

The V and J genes are TRBV6-5 and TRBJ2-1; 8 positions agree with TRBD2. Germline trimming cut 2 bases from V and 7 bases from J; bases unmatched to any gene: 7. The CDR3 consists of 15 residues. Germline CDR1 is MNHEY and CDR2 is SVGAGI. DNA of the CDR3: TGTGCCAGCAGTTACCCGGGACTAGGAATGAATGAGCAGTTCTTC. Its protein product is CASSYPGLGMNEQFF.

In this sample, this clone turned up a few times. The chain recombines TRBV19 with TRBJ1-5; 9 nucleotides align to TRBD1. Per the germline V gene, CDR1 is LNHDA and CDR2 is SQIVND (reference sequence). The CDR3 is 15 residues long. The V gene end was trimmed by 3 bases and the J gene end by 7 bases; junction bases not matched to a gene: 7. CDR3 amino acids: CASSMAGQGGQPQHF. As DNA, the CDR3 is TGTGCCAGTAGTATGGCGGGACAGGGTGGGCAGCCCCAGCATTTT.

The rearrangement uses TRBV25-1 and TRBJ2-7, with D unclear. This CDR3 has 12 amino acids. Per germline, CDR1 MGHDK and CDR2 SYGVNS. V lost 5 bases and J 4 bases, leaving 9 bases between the germline ends. The CDR3 DNA reads as TGTGCCAGCAGTCCCCGGATGTACGAGCAGTACTTC. Translating it yields CASSPRMYEQYF.

V and J are TRBV5-1 and TRBJ1-2; a possible D gene is TRBD1 (6 bases). The germline V and J ends were trimmed by 2 bases and 8 bases, with 16 bases remaining between them. Germline loops: CDR1 SGHRS, CDR2 YFSETQ. There are 14 residues in the CDR3. CDR3 residues: CASSFGQPGVGYTF. In nucleotides, the CDR3 is TGCGCCAGCAGCTTCGGACAGCCGGGGGTGGGCTACACCTTC.

The rearrangement uses TRBV2 and TRBJ1-1, with D uncertain. The germline V gene encodes CDR1 SNHLY and CDR2 FYNNEI. V lost 7 bases to trimming and J lost 1 base, with 4 bases between them. The CDR3 length is 11 residues. The CDR3 DNA is TGTGCCAGCATGAGGAACACTGAAGCTTTCTTT. Encoded protein: CASMRNTEAFF. The variable domain in full, with the rest retrieved from reference TRBV2 and TRBJ1-1, is EPEVTQTPSHQVTQMGQEVILRCVPISNHLYFYWYRQILGQKVEFLVSFYNNEISEKSEIFDDQFSVERPDGSNFTLKIRSTKLEDSAMYFCASMRNTEAFFGQGTRLTVV.

This chain links TRBV25-1 with TRBJ2-7; a possible D gene is TRBD1 (6 bases). Germline V gives CDR1 MGHDK, CDR2 SYGVNS. The CDR3 loop spans 15 amino acids. Trimming left V 3 bases short and J 4 bases short, with 16 bases between. The CDR3 region has the DNA TGTGCCAGCAGTGATCCGCAGGGGCGGGTATACGAGCAGTACTTC. Translated, it gives CASSDPQGRVYEQYF.

The chain recombines TRBV5-6 with TRBJ2-5; D tentatively fits TRBD1 or TRBD2 (5 bases each). Germline CDR1 is SGHDT and CDR2 is YYEEEE. This CDR3 comprises 13 residues. V lost 2 bases, J lost 4 bases, and 9 bases lay in between. The CDR3 DNA reads as TGTGCCAGCAGCTTCGGTGGGACAGAGACCCAGTACTTC. Amino acid sequence: CASSFGGTETQYF.

This chain connects TRBV28 to TRBJ1-2, with D tentatively TRBD1 (6 bases). The V end lost 3 bases, the J end lost 4 bases, and 15 bases lay between the germline ends. CDR1 is MDHEN, CDR2 SYDVKM, per germline. This CDR3 has 15 residues. The CDR3 region is CASSLGNGGGYGYTF. CDR3 coding DNA: TGTGCCAGCAGTTTGGGCAACGGAGGGGGCTATGGCTACACCTTC.

Only one count was recorded for this clone. V is TRBV10-1 and J is TRBJ2-2, with D unresolved. The CDR3 is made up of 14 amino acids. Germline V gene sequence: CDR1 WNHNN, CDR2 SYGVQD (reference sequence). The V end lost 7 bases, the J end lost 1 base, and 10 bases lay between the germline ends. Here the CDR3 reads CASTHDLNTGELFF. CDR3 bases: TGCGCCAGCACTCACGACCTGAACACCGGGGAGCTGTTTTTT.

V gene TRBV4-3 combines with J gene TRBJ1-2; tentatively, D is TRBD1 (5 bases). This CDR3 is built from 16 residues. From germline, CDR1 is LGHNA and CDR2 YSLEER. V was clipped by 0 bases and J by 4 bases, with 15 bases between them. This chain's CDR3 is CASSQEKGVPSYGYTF. DNA of the CDR3: TGCGCCAGCAGCCAAGAAAAAGGGGTCCCCAGCTATGGCTACACCTTC.

The rearrangement links TRBV5-6 to TRBJ1-1, with a possible D match to TRBD1 (6 bases). The CDR3 is made up of 17 amino acids. Trimming took off 4 bases at V and 0 bases at J, with 19 bases between the two ends. Germline CDR1 reads SGHDT; CDR2 reads YYEEEE. CDR3 sequence reads: CASSTEGVVAMNTEAFF. The CDR3 DNA reads TGTGCCAGCAGCACGGAGGGGGTAGTAGCGATGAACACTGAAGCTTTCTTT.

The rearrangement joins TRBV30 to TRBJ1-5; unclear D gene. V was trimmed by 0 bases and J by 8 bases, leaving 11 bases between them. Germline loops: CDR1 GTSNPN, CDR2 SVGIG (reference sequence). The CDR3 runs to 13 residues. CDR3 in DNA: TGTGCCTGGAGTGTACGGAGGGAAGAGCCCCAGCATTTT. It encodes CAWSVRREEPQHF.

J is TRBJ1-2 and V is TRBV7-6, with D possibly matching TRBD1 (5 bases). V shed 2 bases and J shed 5 bases, with 15 bases lying between them. Germline-derived CDR1 and CDR2 are SGHVS and FNYEAQ. CDR3 size: 15 residues. The CDR3, as DNA: TGTGCCAGCAGCTTAAACATAGGCAGGGAGTATGGCTACACCTTC. Encoded protein: CASSLNIGREYGYTF.

V gene TRBV25-1 combines with J gene TRBJ1-2; D is uncertain. Germline CDR1 is MGHDK and CDR2 is SYGVNS. This CDR3 contains 14 residues. V dropped 6 bases and J dropped 2 bases, with 13 bases sitting between them. This CDR3 reads CASSPIRVNYGYTF. For the CDR3, the DNA is TGTGCCAGCAGCCCGATTAGGGTCAACTATGGCTACACCTTC.

CDR3 coding DNA: TGTGCCAGCAGCCACGACAGGGACGAGCAGTACTTC. Translating it yields CASSHDRDEQYF. This chain uses TRBV13 with TRBJ2-7; 7 bases are a match to TRBD1. The CDR3 runs 12 residues. Germline V gives CDR1 PRHDT, CDR2 FYEKMQ (reference sequence). Germline trimming cut 5 bases from V and 5 bases from J; bases unmatched to any gene: 3.

The chain recombines TRBV29-1 with TRBJ2-7, with TRBD1 matching 8 bases. Germline V lookup: CDR1 SQVTM, CDR2 ANQGSEA. The length of the CDR3 is 12 residues. The V gene end was trimmed by 4 bases and the J gene end by 1 base; junction bases not matched to a gene: 0. CDR3 residues: CSVGQGSYEQYF. The CDR3 bases are TGCAGCGTTGGACAGGGGTCCTACGAGCAGTACTTC.

CDR3 in DNA: TGTGCCAGCATCCCAGGACAGGGTTGGACTGAAGCTTTCTTT. Protein sequence: CASIPGQGWTEAFF. The gene calls are TRBV6-1 and TRBJ1-1; the match to TRBD1 covers 8 bases. The CDR3 covers 14 residues. Germline V gene sequence: CDR1 MNHNS, CDR2 SASEGT. Trimming cost V 7 bases and J 5 bases; bases outside gene matches: 9.